This paragraph reports one TCR beta chain. The record originates from a study of blood T cell repertoires in COVID-19. V was trimmed by 8 bases and J by 7 bases, leaving 18 bases between them. Germline V lookup: CDR1 MNHEY, CDR2 SMNVEV (reference sequence). The CDR3 totals 15 residues. Original processing notes: Quantification of nucleated cells was approximated via reference gene primer amplification. TCRdb's copy holds only in-frame clones and misses some; the assay was immunoSEQ multiplex PCR. V and J calls and clone size are those listed in that table; D and trimming were worked out from the DNA. The data contain 65,000 to 90,000 clones, 70% to 85% of them singletons.

V and J are TRBV27 and TRBJ1-6; weak D call: TRBD1 (6 bases). Sequencing was carried out using peripheral blood. This TCR derives from a woman aged 55-75 years with acute or convalescent COVID-19. This CDR3 is CASRNARTANSPLHF. CDR3 bases: TGTGCCAGCCGAAACGCTAGGACAGCAAATTCACCCCTCCACTTT.